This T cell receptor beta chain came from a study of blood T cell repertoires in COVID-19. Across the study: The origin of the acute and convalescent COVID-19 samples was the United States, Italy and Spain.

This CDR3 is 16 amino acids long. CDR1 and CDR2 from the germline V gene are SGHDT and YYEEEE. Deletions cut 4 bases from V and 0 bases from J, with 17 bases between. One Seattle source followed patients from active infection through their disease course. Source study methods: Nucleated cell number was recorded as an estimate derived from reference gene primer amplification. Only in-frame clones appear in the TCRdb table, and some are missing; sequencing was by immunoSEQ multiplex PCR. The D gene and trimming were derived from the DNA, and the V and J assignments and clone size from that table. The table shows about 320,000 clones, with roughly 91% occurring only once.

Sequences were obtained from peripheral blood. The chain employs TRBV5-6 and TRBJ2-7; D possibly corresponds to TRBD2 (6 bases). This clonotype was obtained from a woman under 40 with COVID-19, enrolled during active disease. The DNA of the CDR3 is TGTGCCAGCAGCCCCGATGTTGGCGGGGCCTCCTACGAGCAGTACTTC. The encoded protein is CASSPDVGGASYEQYF. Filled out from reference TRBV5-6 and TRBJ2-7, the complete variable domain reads DAGVTQSPTHLIKTRGQQVTLRCSPKSGHDTVSWYQQALGQGPQFIFQYYEEEERQRGNFPDRFSGHQFPNYSSELNVNALLLGDSALYLCASSPDVGGASYEQYFGPGTRLTVT.